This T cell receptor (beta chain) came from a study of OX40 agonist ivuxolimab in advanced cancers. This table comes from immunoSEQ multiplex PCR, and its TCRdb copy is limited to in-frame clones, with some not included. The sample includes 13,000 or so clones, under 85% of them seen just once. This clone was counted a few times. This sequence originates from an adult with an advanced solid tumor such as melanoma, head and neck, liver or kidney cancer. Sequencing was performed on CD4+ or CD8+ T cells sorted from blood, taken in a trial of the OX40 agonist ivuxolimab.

The chain's CDR3 is CASDVAGGPGGTQYF. The CDR3 DNA follows: TGTGCCAGCGATGTAGCGGGGGGCCCCGGTGGTACGCAGTATTTT. The chain is built from TRBV7-2 and TRBJ2-3, with 10 bases fitting TRBD2. CDR3 length equals 15 residues. The germline V gene has CDR1 SGHTA and CDR2 FQGNSA. The ends lost 8 bases at V and 8 bases at J; junction bases unmatched: 13.